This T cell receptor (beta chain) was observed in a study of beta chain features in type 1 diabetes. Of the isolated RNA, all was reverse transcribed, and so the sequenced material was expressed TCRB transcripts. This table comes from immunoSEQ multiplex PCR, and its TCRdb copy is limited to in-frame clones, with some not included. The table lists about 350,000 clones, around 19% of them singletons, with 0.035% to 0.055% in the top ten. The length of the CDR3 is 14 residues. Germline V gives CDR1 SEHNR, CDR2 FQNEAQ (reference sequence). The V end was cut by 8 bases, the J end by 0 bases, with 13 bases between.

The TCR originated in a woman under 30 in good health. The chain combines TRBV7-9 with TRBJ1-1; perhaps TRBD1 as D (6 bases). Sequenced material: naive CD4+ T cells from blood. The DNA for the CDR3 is TGTGCCAGCGCCGGCAGGGGAATGAACACTGAAGCTTTCTTT. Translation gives CASAGRGMNTEAFF.